This TCR beta chain was recorded in a study of T cell responses to AZD1222 COVID-19 vaccine. Regarding this clone: Antigen unknown.

CDR3 length: 15 residues. The V and J ends lost 5 bases and 0 bases respectively, with 13 bases between them. Germline loops: CDR1 MDHEN, CDR2 SYDVKM. Overall study findings and caveats: Regions left unmutated in variants are reportedly the target of nearly half of spike-specific TCRs. In a largely white British group with more females than males, clonal diversity was possibly underestimated.

Sequencing used immunoSEQ multiplex PCR; TCRdb keeps in-frame clones, though not all of them. Among under 200,000 clones listed, more than 75% were seen once. The chain joins TRBV28 to TRBJ1-1; possible D gene TRBD1, 6 bases. The sequence derives from an adult who received the AZD1222 COVID-19 vaccine. The material was peripheral blood, obtained 28 days after the second AZD1222 dose. The DNA for the CDR3 is TGTGCCAGCAGTGTCTACAGGGTCATGAACACTGAAGCTTTCTTT. It yields the protein CASSVYRVMNTEAFF.